The source of this T cell receptor beta chain is a study of response to subunit inactivated influenza vaccine. Findings and caveats of the study: The authors suggested that every seasonal influenza vaccination recruits few new T cells.

This clonotype has more than one count but fewer than ten. Its antigen is as yet unknown. TCRdb independently ran MiXCR on the RT-PCR reads; one entry per CDR3 protein. The sample includes under 750,000 distinct CDR3 sequences, 10% to 15% seen only once; the top ten take about a tenth. The specimen was PBMCs from blood, collected on the day of vaccination. The receptor's source is a man aged 50 or older who received an inactivated influenza vaccine.

The CDR3 sequence is CATSRTLGGGMDTQYF. CDR3 DNA sequence: TGTGCCACCAGCAGAACTCTAGGGGGGGGCATGGATACGCAGTATTTT. V usage is TRBV15 and J usage is TRBJ2-3; D possibly corresponds to TRBD2 (7 bases). The CDR3 has 16 amino acids. With 2 bases removed from V and 6 bases from J, the gap between germline ends came to 18 bases. CDR1 and CDR2 (germline): LNHNV, YYDKDF (reference sequence).